What follows is one T cell receptor (beta chain) and its context. As yet, its antigen is unknown. These data come from a study of T cell responses to AZD1222 COVID-19 vaccine. Points from the study as a whole: The number of AZD1222 recipients seropositive at baseline was only five to seven. Clonal diversity may have been underestimated, and the donors were mostly white British, with more females than males. Researchers report vaccine-associated CD4 TCRs spanning spike, with dominance at 160-218 and 743-854.

Produced via immunoSEQ multiplex PCR; TCRdb's table is partial and in-frame only. This sample has 140,000 or so clones, with 75% to 90% found just once. The germline V gene has CDR1 LGHDT and CDR2 YNNKEL (reference sequence). The CDR3 spans 12 residues. Trimming removed 3 bases at V and 6 bases at J, with 8 bases between. This rearrangement joins TRBV3-1 (or the pseudogene TRBV3-2) to TRBJ1-2; D uncertain. The material sequenced was peripheral blood, taken on day 0 of AZD1222 vaccination. The sequence came from an adult in good health. The CDR3 spells CASSHTVDGYTF. CDR3 in DNA: TGTGCCAGCAGCCATACAGTCGATGGCTACACCTTC.